The 24 T cell receptor beta chains below were found in one sample sequenced in a study of read filtering for tumor transcriptome and immune sequencing. From 400 to 450 ng of RNA, a library with molecular barcoded alpha/delta and beta/gamma adaptors was made. Each CDR3 protein gets one entry after TCRdb re-called the reads with MiXCR. The sample records 100,000 to 150,000 distinct CDR3 sequences, around 14% being singletons. The sequenced sample was a population of CD138-negative cells sorted from bone marrow. These receptors came from a donor aged 40 or over with multiple myeloma.

The sample holds many counts of this clonotype. The rearrangement joins TRBV29-1 to TRBJ2-7; 9 bases fit TRBD1. After removal of 3 bases from V and 6 bases from J, the junction contained 12 bases not matched to a gene. The CDR3 totals 15 residues. Germline V gene lookup returns CDR1 SQVTM and CDR2 ANQGSEA. The CDR3 region is CSVEDFKQGAGEQYF. The CDR3, as DNA: TGCAGCGTTGAGGATTTCAAACAGGGGGCGGGCGAGCAGTACTTC.

This clonotype was counted a few times. The J gene is TRBJ1-3, the V gene TRBV4-3, with D unresolved. The germline gives CDR1 LGHNA, CDR2 YSLEER. Trimming left V 0 bases short and J 0 bases short, with 9 bases between. The CDR3 totals 16 residues. The DNA for the CDR3 is TGCGCCAGCAGCCAAGAAGTTGTCCCCTCTGGAAACACCATATATTTT. It yields the protein CASSQEVVPSGNTIYF.

This clonotype was seen a handful of times. The rearrangement joins TRBV20-1 to TRBJ2-3; 10 nucleotides match TRBD2. Trimming took 8 bases from V and 6 from J; bases not matched to a gene: 14. This CDR3 contains 15 residues. CDR1 and CDR2 (germline): DFQATT, SNEGSKA (reference sequence). CDR3 nucleotide sequence: TGCAGTCCTTCCCTAGCGGGAGTGGCTGCCGATACGCAGTATTTT. Amino acids: CSPSLAGVAADTQYF.

The sample holds many counts of this clonotype. J is TRBJ2-7 and V is TRBV7-9, with 7 bases identical to TRBD1. Germline assignment: CDR1 SEHNR and CDR2 FQNEAQ (reference sequence). The CDR3 has 15 residues. Trimming took 5 bases from V and 7 from J; bases not matched to a gene: 14. CDR3: CASSPPGTVVGEQYF. The CDR3 nucleotides are TGTGCCAGCAGCCCACCCGGGACAGTCGTTGGAGAGCAGTACTTC. The variable domain in full, with the rest retrieved from reference TRBV7-9 and TRBJ2-7, is DTGVSQNPRHKITKRGQNVTFRCDPISEHNRLYWYRQTLGQGPEFLTYFQNEAQLEKSRLLSDRFSAERPKGSFSTLEIQRTEQGDSAMYLCASSPPGTVVGEQYFGPGTRLTVT.

This clonotype was counted a few times. This chain joins TRBV19 and TRBJ1-2; a weak D match, TRBD1 (5 bases). CDR1 and CDR2 (germline): LNHDA, SQIVND (reference sequence). There are 15 residues in the CDR3. V was shortened by 3 bases and J by 5 bases, with 16 bases between the two germline ends. The CDR3 DNA reads as TGTGCCAGTAGTATCCACTTGGGGACCAAATATGGCTACACCTTC. Protein: CASSIHLGTKYGYTF.

This clonotype was counted many times. The genes are TRBV7-8 and TRBJ1-5; D gene ambiguous. The germline V gene encodes CDR1 SGHVS and CDR2 FQNEAQ. The CDR3 runs 14 residues. The germline V and J ends were trimmed by 5 bases and 0 bases, with 8 bases remaining between them. CDR3 sequence (DNA): TGTGCCAGCAGCCCCAGTAATAGCAATCAGCCCCAGCATTTT. Translated, it gives CASSPSNSNQPQHF. Supplemented by reference TRBV7-8 and TRBJ1-5, the full variable domain reads GAGVSQSPRYKVAKRGQDVALRCDPISGHVSLFWYQQALGQGPEFLTYFQNEAQLDKSGLPSDRFFAERPEGSVSTLKIQRTQQEDSAVYLCASSPSNSNQPQHFGDGTRLSIL.

A note on this clonotype: At one end, the junction sequence differs from germline, possibly due to a read error. The CDR3 DNA sequence: TGCAGCGTTGCGACAGTTTCTGAAAACACCATATATTTT. The encoded protein is CSVATVSENTIYF. The V gene is TRBV29-1, the J gene TRBJ1-3; perhaps TRBD1 as D (5 bases). The CDR3 is 13 amino acids. CDR1 is SQVTM, CDR2 ANQGSEA, per germline.

The V and J genes are TRBV7-2 and TRBJ2-1; TRBD2 aligns across 12 bases. Germline V CDR1 and CDR2: SGHTA, FQGNSA. The CDR3 totals 14 residues. The V segment lost 5 bases and the J segment 6 bases; nucleotides outside the gene matches: 2. Here the CDR3 DNA reads TGTGCCAGCAGCAAGACTAGCGGGAGCAATGAGCAGTTCTTC. As protein: CASSKTSGSNEQFF.

This chain links TRBV20-1 with TRBJ2-2; D is possibly TRBD2 (8 bases). The CDR3 runs to 17 residues. Germline V CDR1 and CDR2: DFQATT, SNEGSKA (reference sequence). Deletions cut 5 bases from V and 4 bases from J, with 23 bases between. The CDR3 sequence is CSAGAPGGGKVTGELFF. CDR3 nucleotides: TGCAGTGCTGGAGCCCCGGGAGGGGGCAAGGTCACCGGGGAGCTGTTTTTT.

This clonotype showed up just a few times. This chain links TRBV6-6 with TRBJ2-5, with TRBD1 identical over 9 bases. The CDR3 runs to 14 residues. V trimming: 5 bases; J trimming: 5 bases; junction bases outside the gene matches: 6. CDR1 is MNHNY, CDR2 SVGAGI, per germline (reference sequence). The CDR3 reads CASSPRDRDETQYF. In nucleotides, the CDR3 is TGTGCCAGCAGTCCCCGGGACAGGGATGAGACCCAGTACTTC.

This sequence joins TRBV11-3 and TRBJ1-1, with 7 bases aligning to TRBD1. Germline assignment: CDR1 SGHNT and CDR2 YENEEA. The V gene end was trimmed by 10 bases and the J gene end by 0 bases; junction bases not matched to a gene: 8. The CDR3 has 14 amino acids. The CDR3 coding sequence is TGTGCCAACATCCAGGACAGGATGAACACTGAAGCTTTCTTT. Translated: CANIQDRMNTEAFF.

As for this clonotype: One end of the junction fails to match germline, which may point to a read error. V usage is TRBV7-8 and J usage is TRBJ2-1; D is perhaps TRBD1 or TRBD2 (5 bases each). Germline V gene sequence: CDR1 SGHVS, CDR2 FQNEAQ. The CDR3 loop spans 14 amino acids. CDR3 protein: CASSSRGDLNERFF. CDR3 DNA sequence: TGTGCCAGCAGCTCCCGGGGCGATCTCAATGAGCGGTTCTTC.

This clonotype was seen ten or more times. The chain carries TRBV7-9 and TRBJ2-2; 9 bases line up with TRBD2. The V and J ends lost 7 bases and 2 bases, in that order; junction bases with no gene match: 8. From germline, CDR1 is SEHNR and CDR2 FQNEAQ (reference sequence). There are 16 residues in the CDR3. The CDR3 nucleotides are TGTGCCAGCATCTTGTTAGCGGGAGCCAACACCGGGGAGCTGTTTTTT. Residues: CASILLAGANTGELFF.

There are many counts of this clonotype. This rearrangement joins TRBV7-9 to TRBJ2-3, with 14 bases matching TRBD2. V was pared by 3 bases and J by 5 bases, with 13 bases of the junction left unmatched. Germline assignment: CDR1 SEHNR and CDR2 FQNEAQ (reference sequence). This CDR3 has 19 residues. The CDR3 loop reads CASSFLSRAGTSGRDTQYF. CDR3 nucleotide sequence: TGTGCCAGCAGCTTCCTATCACGGGCCGGGACTAGCGGGAGAGATACGCAGTATTTT. The entire variable domain, with the rest obtained from reference TRBV7-9 and TRBJ2-3, is as follows: DTGVSQNPRHKITKRGQNVTFRCDPISEHNRLYWYRQTLGQGPEFLTYFQNEAQLEKSRLLSDRFSAERPKGSFSTLEIQRTEQGDSAMYLCASSFLSRAGTSGRDTQYFGPGTRLTVL.

About this clonotype itself: This may be a read error, as it is one base from a much larger clone. This chain joins TRBV7-9 and TRBJ2-5; TRBD2 matches 10 bases. Germline loops: CDR1 SEHNR, CDR2 FQNEAQ (reference sequence). The trim removed 5 bases at V and 7 bases at J, leaving 7 bases unmatched. This CDR3 has 14 amino acids. CDR3 loop: CASSAIAGGGTQYF. The DNA of the CDR3 is TGTGCCAGCAGCGCAATAGCGGGAGGTGGGACCCAGTACTTC.

This rearrangement joins TRBV7-9 to TRBJ2-1; D uncertain. V lost 5 bases to trimming and J lost 8 bases, with 10 bases between them. Germline-derived CDR1 and CDR2 are SEHNR and FQNEAQ (reference sequence). The CDR3 runs to 12 residues. CDR3 coding DNA: TGTGCCAGCAGCCGCATTTGGGATGAGCAGTTCTTC. This sequence encodes CASSRIWDEQFF.

This clonotype was found many times. In DNA form, the CDR3 reads TGCGCCAGCAGCGCGAACAGGGGGCGTAGTACAGATACGCAGTATTTT. Amino acids: CASSANRGRSTDTQYF. The V and J genes are TRBV4-1 and TRBJ2-3; TRBD1 aligns across 9 bases. This CDR3 is built from 16 residues. Trimming removed 5 bases from V and 3 bases from J; junction bases left unmatched: 9. CDR1 MGHRA and CDR2 YSYEKL come from the germline V gene.

This clonotype was seen repeatedly, ten times or more. The chain joins TRBV29-1 to TRBJ2-3; 10 bases fit TRBD2. Germline CDR1 SQVTM, CDR2 ANQGSEA. V lost 6 bases to trimming and J lost 2 bases; unmatched junction nucleotides: 5. CDR3 length: 14 amino acids. CDR3 DNA sequence: TGCAGCGTCCGAGGACTAGCGGCCACAGATACGCAGTATTTT. Residues: CSVRGLAATDTQYF.

The chain couples TRBV14 to TRBJ2-5, with D possibly matching TRBD2 (7 bases). Germline V lookup: CDR1 SGHDN, CDR2 FVKESK. The CDR3 sequence is 17 residues long. V was cut by 4 bases and J by 5 bases, with 23 bases left in between. CDR3 nucleotides: TGTGCCAGCAGCCCCTTCACTGGACGGGGGGCAGGGGAGACCCAGTACTTC. Residues: CASSPFTGRGAGETQYF.

This rearrangement joins TRBV5-5 to TRBJ2-2, with D hard to call. Per germline, CDR1 SGHKS and CDR2 YYEKEE (reference sequence). V lost 4 bases and J 1 base, leaving 14 bases between the germline ends. This CDR3 is built from 16 residues. CDR3 protein: CASSGILTRNTGELFF. CDR3 sequence (DNA): TGTGCCAGCAGCGGGATACTAACACGGAACACCGGGGAGCTGTTTTTT.

This clonotype was observed at least ten times. This chain connects TRBV5-1 to TRBJ2-1; the D is unclear. The CDR3 is made up of 13 amino acids. The ends were cut back, 4 bases at V and 4 bases at J, with 9 bases in the middle. Germline CDR1 and CDR2: SGHRS and YFSETQ. This CDR3 reads CASSGQPYNEQFF. CDR3 nucleotides: TGCGCCAGCAGCGGGCAGCCATACAATGAGCAGTTCTTC.

This clonotype was seen repeatedly, ten times or more. This sequence joins TRBV20-1 and TRBJ2-5, with D perhaps TRBD1 or TRBD2 (5 bases each). CDR3 length: 15 residues. V was shortened by 6 bases and J by 10 bases, with 27 bases between the two germline ends. Germline V gene lookup returns CDR1 DFQATT and CDR2 SNEGSKA (reference sequence). The CDR3 reads CSAIPSGRGRRDQYF. CDR3 bases: TGCAGTGCCATACCTTCGGGACGGGGAAGAAGGGACCAGTACTTC.

This clonotype was observed many times. V and J are TRBV7-3 and TRBJ2-3; 10 bases align to TRBD2. Unmatched junction bases numbered 4, after V lost 4 bases and J lost 3 bases. CDR3 length: 15 residues. The germline V gene has CDR1 SGHTA and CDR2 FQGTGA. CDR3 bases: TGTGCCAGCAGCTCTAGCGGGAGTATTACAGATACGCAGTATTTT. Translation gives CASSSSGSITDTQYF.

This chain links TRBV6-1 with TRBJ1-2; no clear D gene. The CDR3 totals 13 residues. Trimming took off 6 bases at V and 7 bases at J, with 15 bases between the two ends. Per the germline V gene, CDR1 is MNHNS and CDR2 is SASEGT. The DNA for the CDR3 is TGTGCCAGCAGCCCAACCCTAATTCTTGGCTACACCTTC. This codes for CASSPTLILGYTF.